The present T cell receptor (beta chain) was sequenced within a study of OX40 agonist ivuxolimab in advanced cancers. On the study more broadly: At just under 85% male, the cohort had a mean age of approximately 60 years, ranging from roughly 20 to 85. Participants could have had prior anti-PD-1, anti-PD-L1 or anti-CTLA-4 therapy, and about 40% had some.

Trimming took 1 base from V and 9 from J, leaving 10 bases between them. The CDR3 length is 12 residues. Germline lookup yields CDR1 GTSNPN and CDR2 SVGIG (reference sequence). The method was immunoSEQ multiplex PCR; TCRdb's version includes in-frame clones alone and lacks a portion of them. The sample records around 110,000 clones, 90% being singletons. Sequenced material: CD4+ or CD8+ T cells sorted from blood, taken in a trial of the OX40 agonist ivuxolimab. This chain joins TRBV30 and TRBJ2-1, with no clear D. This clonotype was obtained from an adult with an advanced solid tumor such as melanoma, head and neck, liver or kidney cancer. CDR3 sequence reads: CAWSAGPSEQFF. The CDR3 DNA sequence: TGTGCCTGGAGTGCGGGCCCAAGTGAGCAGTTCTTC.